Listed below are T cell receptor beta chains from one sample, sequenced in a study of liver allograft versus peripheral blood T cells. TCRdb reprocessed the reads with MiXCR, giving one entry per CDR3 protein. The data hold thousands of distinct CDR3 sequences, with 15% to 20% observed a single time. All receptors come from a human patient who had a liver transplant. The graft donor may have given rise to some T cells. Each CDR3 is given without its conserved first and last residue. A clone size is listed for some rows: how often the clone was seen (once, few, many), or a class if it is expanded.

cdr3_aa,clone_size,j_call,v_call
AWSEPGHRGKLF,NA,TRBJ1-4,TRBV30
ASSPDSPREKLF,NA,TRBJ1-4,TRBV7-9
SAGGREFYGYT,NA,TRBJ1-2,TRBV20-1
ASSPDGQGYSGNTIY,medium-sized,TRBJ1-3,TRBV13
ASSPRDRVHDTQY,medium-sized,TRBJ2-3,TRBV18
ASSFSGLAKNIQY,NA,TRBJ2-4,TRBV27
ASRPPPRQGARGYT,NA,TRBJ1-2,TRBV6-1
ASIPRHQLYGYT,medium-sized,TRBJ1-2,TRBV19
ASSGGEGGNEKLF,NA,TRBJ1-4,TRBV5-5
AWSQTGRGKLF,many,TRBJ1-4,TRBV30
ASSPSLSGSTYEQY,many,TRBJ2-7,TRBV19
ASSYSSSSYEQY,many,TRBJ2-7,TRBV6-6
ASSVGGAYRAF,medium-sized,TRBJ1-1,TRBV19
ASSLESQPQH,NA,TRBJ1-5,TRBV7-9
ASSVPLSLSYEQY,many,TRBJ2-7,TRBV6-1
SVETGGGYGYT,medium-sized,TRBJ1-2,TRBV29-1
ASSWTGVDNSPLH,medium-sized,TRBJ1-6,TRBV27
ASSLAPLAASYNEQF,NA,TRBJ2-1,TRBV12-3/TRBV12-4
ASSIGVEQY,many,TRBJ2-7,TRBV19
ATRVGSSYEQY,many,TRBJ2-7,TRBV15
ASSPPPGTGSPNTEAF,many,TRBJ1-1,TRBV6-2/TRBV6-3
ASSSVPYNEQF,few,TRBJ2-1,TRBV11-2
ASSPAMQGSDTEAF,many,TRBJ1-1,TRBV13
ASLQGAKGEQY,medium-sized,TRBJ2-7,TRBV6-6
ASSPVSRNTEAF,NA,TRBJ1-1,TRBV3-1
ASSVGDGVSGNTIY,NA,TRBJ1-3,TRBV9